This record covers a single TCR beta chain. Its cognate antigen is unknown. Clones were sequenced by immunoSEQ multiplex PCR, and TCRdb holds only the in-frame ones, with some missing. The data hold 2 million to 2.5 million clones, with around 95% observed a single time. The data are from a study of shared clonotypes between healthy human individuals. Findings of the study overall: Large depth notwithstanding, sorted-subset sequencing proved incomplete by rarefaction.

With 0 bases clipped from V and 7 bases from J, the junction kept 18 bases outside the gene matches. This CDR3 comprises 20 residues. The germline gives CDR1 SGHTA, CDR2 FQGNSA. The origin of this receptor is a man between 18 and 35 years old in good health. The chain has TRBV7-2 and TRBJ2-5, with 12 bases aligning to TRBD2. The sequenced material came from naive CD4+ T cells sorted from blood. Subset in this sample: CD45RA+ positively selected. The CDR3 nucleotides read TGTGCCAGCAGCTTAGCCCGGCGAGTTGGCACTAGCGGGAGGCCGGGGACCCAGTACTTC. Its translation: CASSLARRVGTSGRPGTQYF.